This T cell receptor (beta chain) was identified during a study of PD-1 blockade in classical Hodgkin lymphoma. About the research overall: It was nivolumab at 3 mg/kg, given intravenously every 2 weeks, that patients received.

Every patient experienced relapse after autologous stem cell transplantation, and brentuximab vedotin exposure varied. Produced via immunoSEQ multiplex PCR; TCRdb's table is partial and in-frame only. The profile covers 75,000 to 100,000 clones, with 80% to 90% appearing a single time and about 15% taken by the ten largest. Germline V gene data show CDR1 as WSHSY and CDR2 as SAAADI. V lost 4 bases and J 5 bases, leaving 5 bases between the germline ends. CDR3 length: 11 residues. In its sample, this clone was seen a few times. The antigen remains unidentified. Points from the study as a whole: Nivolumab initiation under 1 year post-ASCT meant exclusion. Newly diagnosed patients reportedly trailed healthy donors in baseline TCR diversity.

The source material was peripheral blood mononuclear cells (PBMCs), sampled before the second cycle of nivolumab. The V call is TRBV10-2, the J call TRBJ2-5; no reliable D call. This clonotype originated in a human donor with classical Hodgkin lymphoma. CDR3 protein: CASSVGETQYF. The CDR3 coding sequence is TGCGCCAGCAGTGTGGGTGAGACCCAGTACTTC.